These T cell receptor beta chains were read from a single sample in a study of CD8+ T cells in alopecia areata. Data came from immunoSEQ multiplex PCR; TCRdb stores just in-frame clones and leaves some out. The sample has fewer than 150,000 clones, less than 70% seen once; the top ten hold around 3.4%. Sample: CD4+ T cells sorted from blood, taken at week 24, from a patient treated with tofacitinib. These TCRs come from a human donor with alopecia areata. Each CDR3 is given with its conserved first and last residue. A D gene is named only where the DNA matches it firmly. Only some rows state a clone size, as once, few, many or a class for expanded clones.

size	D	V	J	CDR3	DNA
NA	NA	TRBV28	TRBJ1-2	CASRRGHDYGYTF	TGTGCCAGCAGAAGGGGACACGACTATGGCTACACCTTC
NA	TRBD1	TRBV5-1	TRBJ1-2	CASSGDGTGGGYTF	TGCGCCAGCAGCGGGGACGGGACAGGGGGCGGCTACACCTTC
NA	NA	TRBV9	TRBJ1-2	CASSPQAQANYGYTF	TGTGCCAGCAGTCCCCAGGCACAGGCGAACTATGGCTACACCTTC
NA	NA	TRBV29-1	TRBJ1-1	CSVGRDGINTEAFF	TGCAGCGTGGGCCGGGACGGTATCAACACTGAAGCTTTCTTT
NA	TRBD1	TRBV29-1	TRBJ2-1	CSDRTGGLTNEQFF	TGCAGCGACCGGACAGGGGGCTTGACCAATGAGCAGTTCTTC
NA	NA	TRBV2	TRBJ2-3	CASSGQGPTDTQYF	TGTGCCAGCAGTGGGCAGGGGCCGACAGATACGCAGTATTTT
few	NA	TRBV19	TRBJ2-3	CASSMGSTDTQYF	TGTGCCAGTAGTATGGGGAGCACAGATACGCAGTATTTT
NA	TRBD2	TRBV10-3	TRBJ2-5	CAIRATSGGHQETQYF	TGTGCCATCAGGGCGACTAGCGGGGGGCACCAAGAGACCCAGTACTTC
NA	NA	TRBV29-1	TRBJ2-7	CSVDVDTFINEQYF	TGCAGCGTTGATGTCGACACATTCATCAACGAGCAGTACTTC
few	NA	TRBV4-2	TRBJ1-5	CASGGRGQPQHF	TGTGCCAGTGGCGGGCGGGGTCAGCCCCAGCATTTT
NA	NA	TRBV2	TRBJ1-1	CAGAQETTVEAFF	TGTGCCGGGGCGCAAGAGACGACAGTTGAAGCTTTCTTT
NA	NA	TRBV27	TRBJ2-1	CASSWLNEQFF	TGTGCCAGCAGTTGGTTGAATGAGCAGTTCTTC
few	NA	TRBV29-1	TRBJ2-7	CSVGTGLYEQYF	TGCAGCGTCGGGACCGGGCTTTACGAGCAGTACTTC
NA	NA	TRBV4-2	TRBJ2-3	CASSQGGDTQYF	TGTGCCAGCAGCCAAGGTGGGGATACGCAGTATTTT
few	NA	TRBV6-5	TRBJ1-5	CASSYDLNQPQHF	TGTGCCAGCAGTTATGACCTTAATCAGCCCCAGCATTTT
few	NA	TRBV6-6	TRBJ2-3	CATRVLVTDTQYF	TGTGCCACCAGGGTTTTAGTTACAGATACGCAGTATTTT
NA	NA	TRBV18	TRBJ1-1	CASSSGITNTEAFF	TGTGCCAGCTCATCTGGGATAACGAACACTGAAGCTTTCTTT
NA	NA	TRBV27	TRBJ2-5	CASSRGDGETQYF	TGTGCCAGCAGTAGAGGGGACGGGGAGACCCAGTACTTC
NA	TRBD2	TRBV5-1	TRBJ2-1	CASSLVLAGGPNEQFF	TGCGCCAGCAGCTTGGTACTAGCGGGGGGGCCCAATGAGCAGTTCTTC
NA	NA	TRBV5-4	TRBJ2-5	CASSLDPGQETQYF	TGTGCCAGCAGCTTGGATCCCGGTCAAGAGACCCAGTACTTC
NA	NA	TRBV4-3	TRBJ2-7	CASSQDAYGEQYF	TGCGCCAGCAGCCAAGATGCGTACGGGGAGCAGTACTTC
NA	NA	TRBV29-1	TRBJ2-1	CSTVVDTNNEQFF	TGCAGCACGGTCGTGGACACCAACAATGAGCAGTTCTTC
NA	TRBD2	TRBV10-3	TRBJ2-1	CAISDERGGLEQFF	TGTGCCATCAGTGATGAGCGGGGGGGCCTTGAGCAGTTCTTC
few	TRBD2	TRBV2	TRBJ2-1	CASSLAGAREQFF	TGTGCCAGCAGCCTAGCGGGGGCTCGGGAGCAGTTCTTC
NA	NA	TRBV7-2	TRBJ1-1	CASSSRQLAMNTEAFF	TGTGCCAGCAGCTCACGACAGTTAGCCATGAACACTGAAGCTTTCTTT
NA	NA	TRBV23-1	TRBJ1-1	CASSQVQYTGGEAFF	TGCGCCAGCAGTCAAGTACAGTACACGGGCGGAGAAGCTTTCTTT
NA	TRBD1	TRBV10-3	TRBJ1-5	CAIKESGTGGPPQHF	TGTGCCATCAAAGAGTCGGGGACAGGGGGTCCGCCCCAGCATTTT